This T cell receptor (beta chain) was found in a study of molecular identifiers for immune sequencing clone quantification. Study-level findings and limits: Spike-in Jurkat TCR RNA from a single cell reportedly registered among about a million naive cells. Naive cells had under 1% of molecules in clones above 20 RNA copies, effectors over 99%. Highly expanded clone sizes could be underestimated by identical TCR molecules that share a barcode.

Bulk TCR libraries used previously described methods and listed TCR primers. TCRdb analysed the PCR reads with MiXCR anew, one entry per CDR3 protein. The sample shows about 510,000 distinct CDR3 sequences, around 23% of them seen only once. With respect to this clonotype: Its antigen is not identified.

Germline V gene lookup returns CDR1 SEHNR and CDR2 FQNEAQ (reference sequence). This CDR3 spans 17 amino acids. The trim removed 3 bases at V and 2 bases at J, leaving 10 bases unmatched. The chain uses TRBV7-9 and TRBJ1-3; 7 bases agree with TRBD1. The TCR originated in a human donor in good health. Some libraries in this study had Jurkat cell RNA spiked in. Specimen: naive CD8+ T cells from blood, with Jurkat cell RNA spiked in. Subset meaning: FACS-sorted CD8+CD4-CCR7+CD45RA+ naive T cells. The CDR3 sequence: CASSFTIRDSPGNTIYF. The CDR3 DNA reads TGTGCCAGCAGCTTTACCATCCGGGACAGCCCTGGAAACACCATATATTTT. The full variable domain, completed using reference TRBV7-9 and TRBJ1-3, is DTGVSQNPRHKITKRGQNVTFRCDPISEHNRLYWYRQTLGQGPEFLTYFQNEAQLEKSRLLSDRFSAERPKGSFSTLEIQRTEQGDSAMYLCASSFTIRDSPGNTIYFGEGSWLTVV.